The 26 T cell receptor beta chains in this list originate from one sample, sequenced in a study of blood T cell repertoires in COVID-19. The method was immunoSEQ multiplex PCR; TCRdb's version includes in-frame clones alone and lacks a portion of them. The table records just over 200,000 clones, over 70% of them present only once. Sequencing was carried out using peripheral blood. These receptor sequences come from a woman in her 70s with acute or convalescent COVID-19.

The CDR3 nucleotides are TGTGCCAGCAGCCCCCCCCGGACTAGCGACGTCGGGGAGCTGTTTTTT. Protein: CASSPPRTSDVGELFF. The chain employs TRBV3-1 (or the pseudogene TRBV3-2) and TRBJ2-2; TRBD2 agrees at 9 bases. J gave up 7 bases and V 4 bases, and 10 bases lay outside the gene matches. The V gene's germline CDR1 is LGHDT and CDR2 YNNKEL (reference sequence). The CDR3 consists of 16 residues.

This sequence joins TRBV5-1 and TRBJ2-7, with D possibly being TRBD1 (5 bases). The CDR3 is 14 amino acids. Per germline, CDR1 SGHRS and CDR2 YFSETQ. Trimming shortened V by 0 bases and J by 2 bases, and 9 bases separated the two germline ends. CDR3 in DNA: TGCGCCAGCAGCTTGGGACCAGGGCCCTACGAGCAGTACTTC. It codes for CASSLGPGPYEQYF. Full variable domain (outside the CDR3, taken from reference TRBV5-1 and TRBJ2-7): KAGVTQTPRYLIKTRGQQVTLSCSPISGHRSVSWYQQTPGQGLQFLFEYFSETQRNKGNFPGRFSGRQFSNSRSEMNVSTLELGDSALYLCASSLGPGPYEQYFGPGTRLTVT.

This chain links TRBV7-2 with TRBJ2-3, with 10 bases lining up with TRBD1. Per the germline V gene, CDR1 is SGHTA and CDR2 is FQGNSA. The CDR3 is made up of 15 amino acids. The ends lost 2 bases at V and 3 bases at J; junction bases unmatched: 2. CDR3: CASSLRGQGTDTQYF. CDR3 nucleotides: TGTGCCAGCAGCTTAAGGGGACAGGGGACAGATACGCAGTATTTT.

The table lists this clone with a count of one. J is TRBJ2-7 and V is TRBV5-8; D remains unclear. Germline CDR1 reads SGHTS; CDR2 reads YDEGEE. The CDR3 totals 11 residues. Trimming shortened V by 3 bases and J by 7 bases, and 8 bases separated the two germline ends. The CDR3 protein is CASSWRLEQYF. The CDR3 DNA is TGTGCCAGCAGCTGGCGGTTAGAGCAGTACTTC.

This clone was seen more than once but under ten times. The CDR3 nucleotides read TGTGCCTGGTCCTCCGGGGTGCGGGGGGAGCTGTTTTTT. It encodes CAWSSGVRGELFF. The chain links TRBV30 to TRBJ2-2; a weak D match, TRBD2 (5 bases). Germline V gives CDR1 GTSNPN, CDR2 SVGIG (reference sequence). The CDR3 contains 13 residues. The germline V and J ends were trimmed by 5 bases and 8 bases, with 15 bases remaining between them. Filled out from reference TRBV30 and TRBJ2-2, the complete variable domain reads SQTIHQWPATLVQPVGSPLSLECTVEGTSNPNLYWYRQAAGRGLQLLFYSVGIGQISSEVPQNLSASRPQDRQFILSSKKLLLSDSGFYLCAWSSGVRGELFFGEGSRLTVL.

The table lists this clone with a count of one. The rearrangement uses TRBV6-6 and TRBJ1-5; the D is unclear. V lost 7 bases to trimming and J lost 6 bases, with 16 bases between them. The CDR3 spans 14 residues. Per the germline V gene, CDR1 is MNHNY and CDR2 is SVGAGI (reference sequence). CDR3 in amino acids: CASTLGYATQPQHF. In DNA, the CDR3 is TGTGCCAGCACCCTAGGCTATGCGACTCAGCCCCAGCATTTT.

The chain is built from TRBV3-1 (or the pseudogene TRBV3-2) and TRBJ1-3; D is unclear. Per germline, CDR1 LGHDT and CDR2 YNNKEL (reference sequence). The CDR3 consists of 15 residues. Trimming stripped 0 bases from V and 4 bases from J, with 10 bases between. The CDR3 nucleotides read TGTGCCAGCAGCCAAGATCTCTCGGGGGGAAACACCATATATTTT. Its translation: CASSQDLSGGNTIYF.

This clone appeared once. V is TRBV7-8 and J is TRBJ2-1; D remains unclear. The CDR3 has 13 amino acids. Trimming pared 1 base from V and 10 bases from J, leaving 11 bases between. Germline V gene data show CDR1 as SGHVS and CDR2 as FQNEAQ. The CDR3 sequence is CASSLDVLSEQFF. The CDR3 DNA follows: TGTGCCAGCAGCTTAGATGTTCTCTCCGAGCAGTTCTTC. Full variable domain (outside the CDR3, taken from reference TRBV7-8 and TRBJ2-1): GAGVSQSPRYKVAKRGQDVALRCDPISGHVSLFWYQQALGQGPEFLTYFQNEAQLDKSGLPSDRFFAERPEGSVSTLKIQRTQQEDSAVYLCASSLDVLSEQFFGPGTRLTVL.

The rearrangement uses TRBV7-3 and TRBJ2-5; 8 bases align to TRBD2. This CDR3 is 15 amino acids long. The ends lost 5 bases at V and 3 bases at J; junction bases unmatched: 8. Germline assignment: CDR1 SGHTA and CDR2 FQGTGA. CDR3 nucleotide sequence: TGTGCCAGCAGCCCGATGGGGCGGGGGGAAGAGACCCAGTACTTC. Translating gives CASSPMGRGEETQYF.

The J gene is TRBJ2-3, the V gene TRBV15, with D hard to call. This CDR3 contains 14 residues. Germline V gene sequence: CDR1 LNHNV, CDR2 YYDKDF (reference sequence). Between the trimmed V and J ends, which lost 0 bases and 2 bases, there was a span of 6 bases. DNA of the CDR3: TGTGCCACCAGCAGAGATCGTATCACAGATACGCAGTATTTT. This codes for CATSRDRITDTQYF.

This clone has only one observation. The CDR3 sequence is CATSEAGSQANYGYTF. The CDR3 DNA reads as TGTGCCACCAGTGAAGCTGGGAGCCAAGCTAACTATGGCTACACCTTC. V is TRBV24-1 and J is TRBJ1-2; D not certain. CDR1 and CDR2 from the germline V gene are KGHDR and SFDVKD. Trimming removed 4 bases at V and 0 bases at J, with 14 bases between. This CDR3 contains 16 residues.

The V and J genes are TRBV19 and TRBJ1-1, with 9 nucleotides matching TRBD1. CDR1 is LNHDA and CDR2 is SQIVND in the germline V gene (reference sequence). CDR3 length: 15 amino acids. Losses at the gene ends were 4 bases for V and 1 base for J; bases not matched to a gene: 4. Here the CDR3 reads CASSTVQGANTEAFF. CDR3 sequence (DNA): TGTGCCAGTAGTACCGTACAGGGGGCGAACACTGAAGCTTTCTTT.

The V call is TRBV18, the J call TRBJ1-2; D gene ambiguous. Germline V CDR1 and CDR2: KGHSH, LQKENI. Trimming stripped 0 bases from V and 8 bases from J, with 10 bases between. The CDR3 extends over 13 amino acids. CDR3 sequence (DNA): TGTGCCAGCTCACCACCGGAGGGTCGGGGCTACACCTTC. Translation gives CASSPPEGRGYTF.

The V and J genes are TRBV2 and TRBJ2-2, with 12 bases that match TRBD2. The CDR3 is 15 residues long. Germline assignment: CDR1 SNHLY and CDR2 FYNNEI. Unmatched junction bases numbered 2, after V lost 5 bases and J lost 4 bases. The CDR3 coding sequence is TGTGCCAGCAGTATACTAGCGGGAGGCACCGGGGAGCTGTTTTTT. It is translated as CASSILAGGTGELFF. Using reference TRBV2 and TRBJ2-2 for the parts outside the CDR3, the full variable domain is EPEVTQTPSHQVTQMGQEVILRCVPISNHLYFYWYRQILGQKVEFLVSFYNNEISEKSEIFDDQFSVERPDGSNFTLKIRSTKLEDSAMYFCASSILAGGTGELFFGEGSRLTVL.

The V and J genes are TRBV2 and TRBJ2-1, with TRBD2 identical over 14 bases. Looked up from germline, CDR1 is SNHLY and CDR2 is FYNNEI. Trimming took 10 bases from V and 7 from J; bases not matched to a gene: 9. This CDR3 region has 15 residues. The CDR3 protein is CAISRTSGRKNEQFF. The CDR3 DNA reads TGTGCCATCTCACGGACTAGCGGGAGGAAAAATGAGCAGTTCTTC.

The sample holds one count of this clone. This chain's CDR3 is CASSQGLSQPQHF. In DNA, the CDR3 is TGTGCCAGCAGCCAGGGACTATCACAGCCCCAGCATTTT. The chain joins TRBV3-1 (or the pseudogene TRBV3-2) to TRBJ1-5, with D perhaps TRBD1 (5 bases). The V gene's germline CDR1 is LGHDT and CDR2 YNNKEL (reference sequence). Trimming took 3 bases from V and 7 from J, leaving 10 bases between them. The CDR3 has 13 amino acids.

This clone was seen only a few times. This rearrangement joins TRBV10-3 to TRBJ2-7; 8 nucleotides agree with TRBD1. Trimming removed 3 bases from V and 2 bases from J; junction bases left unmatched: 9. Germline-derived CDR1 and CDR2 are ENHRY and SYGVKD. CDR3 length: 16 amino acids. CDR3 in DNA: TGTGCCATCAGTGATCCCGGACAGGGCCAGCCCTACGAGCAGTACTTC. Encoded protein: CAISDPGQGQPYEQYF.

The rearrangement links TRBV30 to TRBJ2-7, with 7 bases that match TRBD2. V was clipped by 8 bases and J by 8 bases; unmatched bases: 15. Germline V gives CDR1 GTSNPN, CDR2 SVGIG (reference sequence). The CDR3 is 13 amino acids. CDR3 DNA sequence: TGTGCCCACAGACCCCCGGGGGGTATAAAGCAGTACTTC. Its translation is CAHRPPGGIKQYF. The whole variable domain, remainder taken from reference TRBV30 and TRBJ2-7, is SQTIHQWPATLVQPVGSPLSLECTVEGTSNPNLYWYRQAAGRGLQLLFYSVGIGQISSEVPQNLSASRPQDRQFILSSKKLLLSDSGFYLCAHRPPGGIKQYFGPGTRLTVT.

J is TRBJ2-7 and V is TRBV10-3; 8 bases map to TRBD1. The CDR3 contains 12 residues. The V gene's germline CDR1 is ENHRY and CDR2 SYGVKD. The V gene end was trimmed by 10 bases and the J gene end by 2 bases; junction bases not matched to a gene: 4. DNA for the CDR3: TGTGCCACTCGACAGGGGCCCTACGAGCAGTACTTC. Its protein product is CATRQGPYEQYF.

V gene TRBV3-1 (or the pseudogene TRBV3-2) combines with J gene TRBJ1-1, with D maybe TRBD1 (6 bases). CDR3 size: 14 residues. Trimming stripped 1 base from V and 5 bases from J, with 11 bases between. Germline V gives CDR1 LGHDT, CDR2 YNNKEL (reference sequence). The CDR3 is CASSQGEGGTEAFF. The CDR3 DNA reads TGTGCCAGCAGCCAAGGAGAGGGGGGGACTGAAGCTTTCTTT.

This chain joins TRBV23-1 and TRBJ2-6; possibly TRBD1 for D (6 bases). TRBV23-1 is classed as an ORF, of uncertain function. Trimming pared 0 bases from V and 0 bases from J, leaving 12 bases between. The CDR3 contains 18 residues. CDR3 protein: CASSQSKRTVSGANVLTF. CDR3 sequence (DNA): TGCGCCAGCAGTCAATCGAAGCGGACAGTCTCTGGGGCCAACGTCCTGACTTTC.

The rearrangement joins TRBV5-5 to TRBJ1-5; tentatively, D is TRBD1 (5 bases). This CDR3 comprises 16 residues. Germline V gene data show CDR1 as SGHKS and CDR2 as YYEKEE (reference sequence). Trimming took 0 bases from V and 5 from J, leaving 15 bases between them. This CDR3 reads CASSLAGRGDDQPQHF. As DNA, the CDR3 is TGTGCCAGCAGCTTGGCCGGGAGAGGGGACGATCAGCCCCAGCATTTT.

This chain joins TRBV19 and TRBJ2-7; TRBD1 matches 7 bases. J lost 0 bases, V lost 3 bases, and 5 bases had no gene match. The CDR3 contains 15 residues. CDR1 and CDR2 from the germline V gene are LNHDA and SQIVND (reference sequence). The CDR3 nucleotides read TGTGCCAGTAGTATCCAGGGACAGAGCTCCTACGAGCAGTACTTC. The encoded protein is CASSIQGQSSYEQYF.

The V call is TRBV20-1, the J call TRBJ1-2, with 7 bases identical to TRBD1. The V gene's germline CDR1 is DFQATT and CDR2 SNEGSKA (reference sequence). CDR3 length: 14 amino acids. Germline trimming cut 3 bases from V and 6 bases from J; bases unmatched to any gene: 10. This CDR3 reads CSASTRQGRNGYTF. The CDR3, as DNA: TGCAGTGCTAGTACCCGACAGGGCCGAAATGGCTACACCTTC.

V gene TRBV18 combines with J gene TRBJ2-7; 9 bases match TRBD1. CDR3 size: 16 residues. CDR1 is KGHSH and CDR2 is LQKENI in the germline V gene. V lost 4 bases to trimming and J lost 2 bases; unmatched junction nucleotides: 9. The CDR3 spells CASSRGQGGKTYEQYF. The CDR3 nucleotides read TGTGCCAGCTCACGGGGACAGGGTGGTAAGACCTACGAGCAGTACTTC.

V and J are TRBV3-1 (or the pseudogene TRBV3-2) and TRBJ1-1, with 7 positions matching TRBD1. The CDR3 is made up of 12 amino acids. The V and J ends lost 5 bases and 6 bases, in that order; junction bases with no gene match: 3. The germline gives CDR1 LGHDT, CDR2 YNNKEL (reference sequence). The CDR3 DNA reads as TGTGCCAGCAGCGAAGGGGGCTCTGAAGCTTTCTTT. Its translation is CASSEGGSEAFF.